Below are 3 T cell receptor beta chains sequenced from a single sample in a study of vaccination and CD4 T cells after COVID-19. Sequencing of cultured CD4+ T cell DNA used the Oncomine TCR Beta short-read assay. TCRdb fed the PCR reads into MiXCR, producing one record per CDR3 protein. The sample yields 16,000 or so distinct CDR3 sequences, around 43% seen once. Specified time point: late sampling 161 to 241 days after vaccination in a few convalescent patients. Treatment meaning: approximately nine-day PBMC culture with coronavirus spike peptide pools or control peptides (ViraFEST assay). No antigen has been assigned to these receptors. The input for sequencing was CD4+ T cells from blood, cultured in vitro, taken about 7 months after SARS-CoV-2 vaccination. These receptors were obtained from a human donor who had recovered from COVID-19.

The J gene is TRBJ2-1, the V gene TRBV6-1; no definite D call. CDR1 is MNHNS, CDR2 SASEGT, per germline. V was pared by 10 bases and J by 0 bases, with 13 bases between. The CDR3 sequence is 14 residues long. The CDR3 loop reads CATRVMSSYNEQFF. CDR3 bases: TGTGCCACCCGGGTTATGAGCTCCTACAATGAGCAGTTCTTC.

This chain uses TRBV7-2 with TRBJ2-2, with 9 bases fitting TRBD2. This CDR3 region has 16 residues. CDR1 and CDR2 (germline): SGHTA, FQGNSA. The V and J ends lost 4 bases and 2 bases, in that order; junction bases with no gene match: 5. The CDR3 spells CASSYRLAGNTGELFF. The CDR3 DNA sequence: TGTGCCAGCAGCTACCGTCTAGCGGGAAACACCGGGGAGCTGTTTTTT.

The chain employs TRBV6-5 and TRBJ2-5, with TRBD2 matching over 8 bases. Germline V gene lookup returns CDR1 MNHEY and CDR2 SVGAGI. This CDR3 spans 14 amino acids. V lost 6 bases, J lost 1 base, and 4 bases stayed unmatched. CDR3 amino acids: CASRLLAAQETQYF. The CDR3, as DNA: TGTGCCAGCAGATTACTAGCGGCCCAAGAGACCCAGTACTTC.